Each of the 2 T cell receptor beta chains below was sequenced from the same sample in a study of blood T cell repertoires in COVID-19. Assay used: immunoSEQ multiplex PCR; TCRdb lists only in-frame clones, some missing. Counted here are 380,000 or so clones, roughly 90% occurring once; the ten biggest clones make up 2% to 2.5%. The sample taken for sequencing was PBMCs or T cells enriched from blood (not recorded which). The origin of the receptors is a woman aged 35 to 49 with acute COVID-19.

The chain recombines TRBV2 with TRBJ2-5, with D unresolved. CDR1 and CDR2 from the germline V gene are SNHLY and FYNNEI. The CDR3 consists of 12 residues. V shed 6 bases and J shed 1 base, with 6 bases lying between them. CDR3: CASRQIQETQYF. DNA of the CDR3: TGTGCCAGCAGACAGATCCAAGAGACCCAGTACTTC.

The chain combines TRBV5-6 with TRBJ1-1; tentative D call: TRBD1 (5 bases). V was shortened by 1 base and J by 0 bases, with 16 bases between the two germline ends. CDR3 length: 17 amino acids. CDR1 and CDR2 from the germline V gene are SGHDT and YYEEEE. CDR3 DNA: TGTGCCAGCAGCTTGATGGGGGGGACTCCCATGAACACTGAAGCTTTCTTT. Protein sequence: CASSLMGGTPMNTEAFF. Combining the CDR3 with reference TRBV5-6 and TRBJ1-1 gives the whole variable domain DAGVTQSPTHLIKTRGQQVTLRCSPKSGHDTVSWYQQALGQGPQFIFQYYEEEERQRGNFPDRFSGHQFPNYSSELNVNALLLGDSALYLCASSLMGGTPMNTEAFFGQGTRLTVV.